Listed here is a single T cell receptor (beta chain). These data belong to a study of CXCR3-negative and CXCR3-positive naive CD8 T cells. Libraries of TRB cDNA were made by 5' RACE and carried UMIs. TCRdb reworked the 5' RACE reads into one entry per CDR3 protein, no DNA. Its clone listing holds under 85,000 distinct CDR3 sequences. The CDR3 consists of 11 residues. Germline V gives CDR1 SQVTM, CDR2 ANQGSEA. The receptor was derived from a human donor in good health. Some clones in this sample may be carry-over from other donors' samples. Sequencing input: naive CXCR3- CD8+ T cells from blood. Subset meaning: CD45RO-CCR7+CD27+CD95- naive CD8+ T cells lacking CXCR3 (TNR3-). J is TRBJ2-7 and V is TRBV29-1; with no DNA, the TCRdb D assignment of TRBD2 cannot be verified. The CDR3 sequence is CSVVAQALQYF.